Below, 25 T cell receptor beta chains from the same sample are listed, as sequenced in a study of blood T cell repertoires in COVID-19. Profiling relied on immunoSEQ multiplex PCR, and the TCRdb table lists in-frame clones only, not all of them. The table records approximately 150,000 clones, 76% of them present only once. Sequencing input: peripheral blood. The receptors were gathered from a man between 60 and 75 years old with acute or convalescent COVID-19.

The chain employs TRBV25-1 and TRBJ2-1; 7 positions match TRBD2. The CDR3 contains 15 residues. Trimming at V came to 4 bases and at J to 7 bases, leaving 10 bases not matched to a gene. Germline CDR1 and CDR2: MGHDK and SYGVNS. The CDR3 sequence: CASSGSGVGGNEQFF. CDR3 nucleotides: TGTGCCAGCAGTGGATCCGGGGTGGGAGGGAATGAGCAGTTCTTC.

The chain combines TRBV20-1 with TRBJ2-7; the D is unclear. The CDR3 consists of 10 residues. Germline CDR1 reads DFQATT; CDR2 reads SNEGSKA (reference sequence). Trimming took off 4 bases at V and 3 bases at J, with 4 bases between the two ends. The CDR3 DNA reads TGCAGTGCTACCCACTACGAGCAGTACTTC. Protein sequence: CSATHYEQYF.

The chain is built from TRBV3-1 (or the pseudogene TRBV3-2) and TRBJ2-7; 10 nucleotides match TRBD2. From germline, CDR1 is LGHDT and CDR2 YNNKEL (reference sequence). The V gene end was trimmed by 3 bases and the J gene end by 9 bases; junction bases not matched to a gene: 11. CDR3 length: 15 amino acids. The CDR3 loop reads CASSQGSSGSMGQYF. The CDR3 DNA reads as TGTGCCAGCAGCCAGGGGTCTAGCGGGAGTATGGGGCAGTACTTC.

The gene calls are TRBV6-5 and TRBJ2-7, with 9 bases that match TRBD2. V trimming: 5 bases; J trimming: 8 bases; junction bases outside the gene matches: 13. The CDR3 runs 15 residues. The germline gives CDR1 MNHEY, CDR2 SVGAGI. As DNA, the CDR3 is TGTGCCAGCAGTCCCTGGAATAGCGGGAGTGGCAAGCAGTACTTC. Its translation: CASSPWNSGSGKQYF.

This clone was found once. The chain uses TRBV2 and TRBJ2-2; TRBD2 might be the D (7 bases). V lost 4 bases to trimming and J lost 6 bases, with 9 bases between them. This CDR3 has 13 amino acids. The germline CDR1 and CDR2 sequences are SNHLY and FYNNEI. CDR3 loop: CASSVRGPGELFF. For the CDR3, the DNA is TGTGCCAGCAGTGTGCGGGGGCCCGGGGAGCTGTTTTTT.

This chain uses TRBV4-1 with TRBJ1-3, with D possibly being TRBD1 (5 bases). V gave up 0 bases and J gave up 0 bases, with 12 bases separating them. The CDR3 has 17 residues. Germline loops: CDR1 MGHRA, CDR2 YSYEKL. In nucleotides, the CDR3 is TGCGCCAGCAGCCAAGATACTTCAGGGAACTCTGGAAACACCATATATTTT. This translates into CASSQDTSGNSGNTIYF.

The chain is built from TRBV9 and TRBJ2-2, with D uncertain. V lost 0 bases to trimming and J lost 2 bases, with 8 bases between them. Per the germline V gene, CDR1 is SGDLS and CDR2 is YYNGEE. This CDR3 spans 15 amino acids. In nucleotides, the CDR3 is TGTGCCAGCAGCGTAGTGGGCAGTAACACCGGGGAGCTGTTTTTT. Its protein product is CASSVVGSNTGELFF.

The genes are TRBV18 and TRBJ2-3; D gene unclear. V lost 3 bases and J 4 bases, leaving 11 bases between the germline ends. CDR1 is KGHSH and CDR2 is LQKENI in the germline V gene. CDR3 size: 14 residues. As DNA, the CDR3 is TGTGCCAGCTCACCGAGTGGGCTTCCAGATACGCAGTATTTT. It codes for CASSPSGLPDTQYF.

This clone was counted a few times. The gene calls are TRBV14 and TRBJ2-1; D is uncertain. V was cut by 4 bases and J by 6 bases, with 13 bases left in between. Germline-derived CDR1 and CDR2 are SGHDN and FVKESK. The CDR3 has 14 residues. The CDR3 sequence is CASSRSSPFNEQFF. The CDR3 DNA reads TGTGCCAGCAGCCGAAGCTCCCCATTCAATGAGCAGTTCTTC.

The chain employs TRBV2 and TRBJ2-1; D gene ambiguous. Germline V gene sequence: CDR1 SNHLY, CDR2 FYNNEI. The V end was cut by 4 bases, the J end by 6 bases, with 7 bases between. There are 12 residues in the CDR3. The CDR3: CASSGNSNEQFF. The CDR3 DNA follows: TGTGCCAGCAGTGGTAACAGCAATGAGCAGTTCTTC. Full variable domain (missing parts from reference TRBV2 and TRBJ2-1): EPEVTQTPSHQVTQMGQEVILRCVPISNHLYFYWYRQILGQKVEFLVSFYNNEISEKSEIFDDQFSVERPDGSNFTLKIRSTKLEDSAMYFCASSGNSNEQFFGPGTRLTVL.

This clone was counted only a few times. V usage is TRBV12-3 or TRBV12-4 and J usage is TRBJ1-5, with D unclear. V dropped 5 bases and J dropped 7 bases, with 12 bases sitting between them. This CDR3 has 13 residues. In DNA form, the CDR3 reads TGTGCCAGCAGTCTATCTAGGAGCCAGCCCCAGCATTTT. Its protein is CASSLSRSQPQHF.

This clone was observed at least ten times. This chain links TRBV6-6 with TRBJ2-7; TRBD2 agrees at 9 bases. Germline-derived CDR1 and CDR2 are MNHNY and SVGAGI (reference sequence). J was trimmed by 2 bases and V by 8 bases; bases with no gene match: 7. The CDR3 consists of 14 residues. In DNA, the CDR3 is TGTGCCAGCGCTGCGACTAGCGGAACCTACGAGCAGTACTTC. Translated: CASAATSGTYEQYF.

The chain uses TRBV5-1 and TRBJ2-2, with TRBD1 identical over 9 bases. The CDR3 has 15 residues. After removal of 2 bases from V and 8 bases from J, the junction contained 7 bases not matched to a gene. Germline assignment: CDR1 SGHRS and CDR2 YFSETQ. The CDR3 coding sequence is TGCGCCAGCAGCTTCCTGACAGGGGGTGGAGGGGAGCTGTTTTTT. It encodes CASSFLTGGGGELFF.

The V and J genes are TRBV30 and TRBJ2-2; 9 positions match TRBD1. CDR3 length equals 16 residues. Germline V gene lookup returns CDR1 GTSNPN and CDR2 SVGIG (reference sequence). V lost 2 bases, J lost 6 bases, and 10 bases stayed unmatched. The CDR3 reads CAWSLTGTGIAGELFF. The CDR3 DNA follows: TGTGCCTGGAGTCTGACCGGGACAGGGATTGCCGGGGAGCTGTTTTTT.

This chain links TRBV2 with TRBJ2-7; 8 bases map to TRBD2. The V and J ends lost 8 bases and 9 bases, in that order; junction bases with no gene match: 18. The CDR3 extends over 15 amino acids. Germline V gives CDR1 SNHLY, CDR2 FYNNEI. The CDR3 region has the DNA TGTGCCAGCGTGGAGCGGGAGCCCAATTTTAAGGGGCAGTACTTC. Protein: CASVEREPNFKGQYF.

This rearrangement joins TRBV5-1 to TRBJ1-2; unclear D gene. CDR1 and CDR2 from the germline V gene are SGHRS and YFSETQ. V dropped 0 bases and J dropped 6 bases, with 12 bases sitting between them. This CDR3 contains 14 residues. The CDR3 sequence is CASSLEVGEHGYTF. CDR3 coding DNA: TGCGCCAGCAGCTTGGAGGTCGGGGAGCATGGCTACACCTTC.

The chain has TRBV24-1 and TRBJ2-7; weak D call: TRBD1 (6 bases). This CDR3 has 17 amino acids. CDR1 is KGHDR and CDR2 is SFDVKD in the germline V gene. V was clipped by 4 bases and J by 2 bases, with 20 bases between them. In DNA form, the CDR3 reads TGTGCCACCAGTGAGAAGGCGTTTGGGGGCCCAACCTACGAGCAGTACTTC. It specifies CATSEKAFGGPTYEQYF.

J is TRBJ2-3 and V is TRBV27; 8 bases line up with TRBD2. The CDR3 sequence is 14 residues long. Germline CDR1 and CDR2: MNHEY and SMNVEV (reference sequence). V trimming: 2 bases; J trimming: 9 bases; junction bases outside the gene matches: 7. DNA for the CDR3: TGTGCCAGCAGTTTACTGGGACTAGGAAAAACGCAGTATTTT. This sequence encodes CASSLLGLGKTQYF.

The J gene is TRBJ2-3, the V gene TRBV5-1; TRBD1 might be the D (6 bases). Germline V lookup: CDR1 SGHRS, CDR2 YFSETQ. This CDR3 is 13 amino acids long. V was cut by 4 bases and J by 3 bases, with 9 bases left in between. Here the CDR3 reads CASSVRGTDTQYF. In DNA form, the CDR3 reads TGCGCCAGCAGCGTCAGGGGTACAGATACGCAGTATTTT. Full variable domain (missing parts from reference TRBV5-1 and TRBJ2-3): KAGVTQTPRYLIKTRGQQVTLSCSPISGHRSVSWYQQTPGQGLQFLFEYFSETQRNKGNFPGRFSGRQFSNSRSEMNVSTLELGDSALYLCASSVRGTDTQYFGPGTRLTVL.

This chain links TRBV19 with TRBJ2-3; tentative D call: TRBD2 (6 bases). This CDR3 is built from 13 residues. V lost 7 bases and J 5 bases, leaving 13 bases between the germline ends. CDR1 is LNHDA, CDR2 SQIVND, per germline (reference sequence). CDR3 protein: CASTPAGLDTQYF. DNA for the CDR3: TGTGCCAGTACCCCAGCGGGCCTAGATACGCAGTATTTT.

This chain joins TRBV7-9 and TRBJ2-1; tentatively, D is TRBD2 (5 bases). Trimming shortened V by 3 bases and J by 7 bases, and 10 bases separated the two germline ends. Germline CDR1 is SEHNR and CDR2 is FQNEAQ (reference sequence). The CDR3 runs 13 residues. CDR3 nucleotides: TGTGCCAGCAGCTTGAGGGTAAGGAATGAGCAGTTCTTC. Translated: CASSLRVRNEQFF. Complete variable domain (other parts from reference TRBV7-9 and TRBJ2-1): DTGVSQNPRHKITKRGQNVTFRCDPISEHNRLYWYRQTLGQGPEFLTYFQNEAQLEKSRLLSDRFSAERPKGSFSTLEIQRTEQGDSAMYLCASSLRVRNEQFFGPGTRLTVL.

The gene calls are TRBV28 and TRBJ1-2; the D is unclear. Trimming pared 7 bases from V and 3 bases from J, leaving 15 bases between. CDR1 MDHEN and CDR2 SYDVKM come from the germline V gene. The CDR3 totals 14 residues. CDR3 protein: CASTSEGGDYGYTF. In DNA form, the CDR3 reads TGTGCCAGCACCTCCGAGGGCGGAGACTATGGCTACACCTTC.

The chain links TRBV5-6 to TRBJ2-7, with a possible D match to TRBD2 (5 bases). The CDR3 has 14 amino acids. V lost 2 bases and J lost 2, with 11 bases in between. Germline V CDR1 and CDR2: SGHDT, YYEEEE. The CDR3 region has the DNA TGTGCCAGCAGCTTTGGGCTAGCCCCCTACGAGCAGTACTTC. Protein: CASSFGLAPYEQYF.

The CDR3 DNA follows: TGCGCCAGCAGCTTGGATGGGGGGGATGAGCAGTTCTTC. This codes for CASSLDGGDEQFF. The rearrangement joins TRBV5-1 to TRBJ2-1; 7 bases match TRBD2. Germline CDR1 SGHRS, CDR2 YFSETQ. The CDR3 consists of 13 residues. With V trimmed by 0 bases and J by 8 bases, 2 bases remained unmatched.

The rearrangement links TRBV10-3 to TRBJ2-7; 7 bases map to TRBD1. Germline V gene sequence: CDR1 ENHRY, CDR2 SYGVKD. The CDR3 covers 16 residues. The junction had 11 bases not matched to a gene; V was cut back by 2 bases and J by 4 bases. CDR3 protein: CAISEIYRGKKYEQYF. The CDR3 bases are TGTGCCATCAGTGAGATTTACAGGGGTAAGAAGTACGAGCAGTACTTC.